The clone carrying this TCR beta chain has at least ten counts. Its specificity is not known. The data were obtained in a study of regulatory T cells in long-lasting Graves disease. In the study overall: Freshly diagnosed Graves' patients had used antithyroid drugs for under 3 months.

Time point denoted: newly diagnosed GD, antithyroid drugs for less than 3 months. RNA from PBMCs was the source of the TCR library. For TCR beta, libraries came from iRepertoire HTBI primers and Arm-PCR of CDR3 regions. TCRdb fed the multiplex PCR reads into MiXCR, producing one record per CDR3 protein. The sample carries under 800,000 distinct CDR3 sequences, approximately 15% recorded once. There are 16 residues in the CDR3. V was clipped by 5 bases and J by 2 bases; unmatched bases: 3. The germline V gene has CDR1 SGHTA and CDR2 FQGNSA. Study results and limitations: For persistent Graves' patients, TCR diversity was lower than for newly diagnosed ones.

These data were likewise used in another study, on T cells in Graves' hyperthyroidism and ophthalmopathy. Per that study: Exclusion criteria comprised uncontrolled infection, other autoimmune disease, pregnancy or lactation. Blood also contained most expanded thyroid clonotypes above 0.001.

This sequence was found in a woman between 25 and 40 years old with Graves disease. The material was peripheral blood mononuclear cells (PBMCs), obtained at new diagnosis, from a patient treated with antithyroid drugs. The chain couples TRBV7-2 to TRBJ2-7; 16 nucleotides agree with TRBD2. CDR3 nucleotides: TGTGCCAGCAGCCTGGGACTAGCGGGAGGGCCCTACGAGCAGTACTTC. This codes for CASSLGLAGGPYEQYF.